Sequencing of this T cell receptor beta chain was carried out in a study of spatial heterogeneity in lung cancer. Across the whole study: Alpha-chain detections were consistently fewer than beta-chain detections among the sequences. Raw reads contained each unique TCR and UMI combination more than ten times on average.

Time point of the sample: blood at routine non-recurrence follow-up after resection. Whole RNA, which was extracted from tumor, nontumor lung tissue or frozen PBMC, was sequenced without any cell sorting. Study conclusions and caveats: Ubiquitous, expanded tumor-derived TCRs were more frequently observed in blood at resection than at follow-up.

One entry per CDR3 protein results from TCRdb running MiXCR on the 5' RACE reads. The sample consists of around 15,000 distinct CDR3 sequences, approximately 19% of them appearing once. This clonotype was found a few times. Antigen specificity is unknown. The germline V gene encodes CDR1 MNHEY and CDR2 SVGAGI. The CDR3 has 14 residues. Trimming removed 5 bases from V and 7 bases from J, with 17 bases in between. V gene TRBV6-5 combines with J gene TRBJ2-5; D unresolved. The source is a male donor with early-stage non-small cell lung cancer. The material sequenced was PBMCs, taken at follow-up. CDR3 sequence reads: CASSRTPTVVTQYF. The CDR3 nucleotides are TGTGCCAGCAGTCGGACCCCAACGGTGGTGACCCAGTACTTC.